This paragraph covers one TCR beta chain sequence. As processed by the authors: Reference gene primer amplification in the assay estimated nucleated cell counts. Generated by immunoSEQ multiplex PCR, the TCRdb table keeps only in-frame clones and is missing some. The V and J calls and clone size are taken from that table; D and trimming were inferred from the DNA. The sample has fewer than 90,000 clones; approximately 90% are singletons. The data are from a study of blood T cell repertoires in COVID-19. Study-level background: Sites across the United States, Italy and Spain contributed samples from acute and convalescent COVID-19. Nucleic acid was either cDNA or gDNA, and it came from T cells, B-cell-depleted T cells, or PBMCs.

The CDR3 extends over 16 amino acids. Germline V gene data show CDR1 as SGHRS and CDR2 as YFSETQ. After removal of 2 bases from V and 0 bases from J, the junction contained 3 bases not matched to a gene. Sequencing was carried out using peripheral blood. The sequence was obtained from a man between 60 and 75 years old with acute or convalescent COVID-19. The chain combines TRBV5-1 with TRBJ2-1; 9 bases fit TRBD2. This chain's CDR3 is CASSLGSGSSYNEQFF. CDR3 in DNA: TGCGCCAGCAGCTTAGGTAGCGGGAGCTCCTACAATGAGCAGTTCTTC.